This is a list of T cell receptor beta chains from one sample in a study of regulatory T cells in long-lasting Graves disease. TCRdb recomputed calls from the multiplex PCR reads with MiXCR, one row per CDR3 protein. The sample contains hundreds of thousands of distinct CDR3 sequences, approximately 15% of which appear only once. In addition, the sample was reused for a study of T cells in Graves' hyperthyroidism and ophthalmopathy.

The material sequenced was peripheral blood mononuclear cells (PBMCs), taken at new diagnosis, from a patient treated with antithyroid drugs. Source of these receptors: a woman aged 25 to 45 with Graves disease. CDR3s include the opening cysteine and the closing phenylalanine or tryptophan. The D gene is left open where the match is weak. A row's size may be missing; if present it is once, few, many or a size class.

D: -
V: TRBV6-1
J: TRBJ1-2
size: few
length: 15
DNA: TGTGCCAGCAGTAAGTCCCCGGGAAAGGGCTATGGCTACACCTTC
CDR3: CASSKSPGKGYGYTF

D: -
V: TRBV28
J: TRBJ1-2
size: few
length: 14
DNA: TGTGCCAGCGCCCCCCTCAGGGGATTCTATGGCTACACCTTC
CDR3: CASAPLRGFYGYTF

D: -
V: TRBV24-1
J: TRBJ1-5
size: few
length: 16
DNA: TGTGCCACCAGTGAACGATGCAGAGATAGCAATCAGCCCCAGCATTTT
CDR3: CATSERCRDSNQPQHF

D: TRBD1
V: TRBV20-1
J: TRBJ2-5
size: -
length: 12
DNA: TGCAGTGGCTGGGGACAGGAAGAGACCCAGTACTTC
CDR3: CSGWGQEETQYF

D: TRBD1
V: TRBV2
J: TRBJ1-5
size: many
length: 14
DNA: TGTGCCAGCAATATTGGACAGGGAAATCAGCCCCAGCATTTT
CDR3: CASNIGQGNQPQHF

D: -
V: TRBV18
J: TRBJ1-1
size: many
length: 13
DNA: TGTGCCAGCTCGTCAGGGGAGGGCACTGAAGCTTTCTTT
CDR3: CASSSGEGTEAFF

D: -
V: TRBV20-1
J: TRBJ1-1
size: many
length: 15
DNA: TGCAGTGCTAGAGATCCTGGGGTGGGAAACACTGAAGCTTTCTTT
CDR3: CSARDPGVGNTEAFF

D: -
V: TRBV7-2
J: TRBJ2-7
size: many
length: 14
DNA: TGTGCCAGCAGCCGAATCCTACAGGGTTACGAGCAGTACTTC
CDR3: CASSRILQGYEQYF

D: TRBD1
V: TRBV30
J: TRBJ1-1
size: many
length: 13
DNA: TGTGCCTGGGCCAGGACAGGCAACACTGAAGCTTTCTTT
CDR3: CAWARTGNTEAFF

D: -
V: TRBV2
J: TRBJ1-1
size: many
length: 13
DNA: TGTGCCAGCGGATACAGGGCGAACACTGAAGCTTTCTTT
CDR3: CASGYRANTEAFF

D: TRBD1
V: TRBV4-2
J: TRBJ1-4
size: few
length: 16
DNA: TGTGCCAGCAGCCAAGAGGGACAGGGGGCTCGCGAAAAACTGTTTTTT
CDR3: CASSQEGQGAREKLFF

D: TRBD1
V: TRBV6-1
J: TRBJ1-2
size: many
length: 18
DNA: TGTGCCAGCAGTACCAGAACCGGGACAGGGATTCCTAACTATGGCTACACCTTC
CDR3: CASSTRTGTGIPNYGYTF

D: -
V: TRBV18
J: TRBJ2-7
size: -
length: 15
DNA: TGTGCCAGCTCACCACGGGCGGGACCGAACTACGAGCAGTACTTC
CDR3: CASSPRAGPNYEQYF

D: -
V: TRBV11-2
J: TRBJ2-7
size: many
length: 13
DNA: TGTGCCAGCAGCTTAGAGGACGCGTACGAGCAGTACTTC
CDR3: CASSLEDAYEQYF

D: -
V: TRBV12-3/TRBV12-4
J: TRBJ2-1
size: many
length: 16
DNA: TGTGCCAGCCCTTCCCTGTGCGAGCGGTCCAAGGGGGGGCAGTTCTTC
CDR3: CASPSLCERSKGGQFF

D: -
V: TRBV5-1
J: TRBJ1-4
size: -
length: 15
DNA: TGCGCCAGCAGCTCGGGACAACCGATTAATGAAAAACTGTTTTTT
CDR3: CASSSGQPINEKLFF

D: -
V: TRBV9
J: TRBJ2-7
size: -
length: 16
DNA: TGTGCCAGCAGCGTAGATCAGGGGTGGCCTTCCTACGAGCAGTACTTC
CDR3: CASSVDQGWPSYEQYF

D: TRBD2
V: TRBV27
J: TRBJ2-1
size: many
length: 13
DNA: TGTGCCAGCAGCCTCTTGAGCGGGAGTGAGCAGTTCTTC
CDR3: CASSLLSGSEQFF

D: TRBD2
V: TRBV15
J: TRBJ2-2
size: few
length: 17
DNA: TGTGCCACCAGCAGGACGGCGGGAGGGCCGAACACCGGGGAGCTGTTTTTT
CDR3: CATSRTAGGPNTGELFF

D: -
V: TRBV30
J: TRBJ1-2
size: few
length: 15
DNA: TGTGCCTGGAGTGTAATGAGGGGTCCTCTCTATGGCTACACCTTC
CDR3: CAWSVMRGPLYGYTF

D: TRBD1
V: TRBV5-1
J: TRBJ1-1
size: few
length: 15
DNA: TGCGCCAGCAGATCAGGAACAGGGGTTGGCACTGAAGCTTTCTTT
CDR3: CASRSGTGVGTEAFF

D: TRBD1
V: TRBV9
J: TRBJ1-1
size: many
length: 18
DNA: TGTGCCAGCAGCGACCCCAGGGGGCGTATAAGATTTAACACTGAAGCTTTCTTT
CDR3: CASSDPRGRIRFNTEAFF

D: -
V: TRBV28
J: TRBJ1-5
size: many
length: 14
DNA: TGTGCCAGCAATCTCGAGAATAGCAATCAGCCCCAGCATTTT
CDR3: CASNLENSNQPQHF

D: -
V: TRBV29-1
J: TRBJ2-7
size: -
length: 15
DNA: TGCAGCGTTGAAAGGGTGAAGGGCCAGGACTACGAGCAGTACTTC
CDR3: CSVERVKGQDYEQYF

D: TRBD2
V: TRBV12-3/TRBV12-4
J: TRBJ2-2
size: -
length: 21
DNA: TGTGCCAGCAGGTCTGCGACTACTAGCGGATCTAGACGGGGAAACACCGGGGAGCTGTTTTTT
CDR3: CASRSATTSGSRRGNTGELFF

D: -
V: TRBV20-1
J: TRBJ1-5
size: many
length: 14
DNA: TGCAGTGCTAGAGAGATCGCAGGGCGCCAGCCCCAGCATTTT
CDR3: CSAREIAGRQPQHF

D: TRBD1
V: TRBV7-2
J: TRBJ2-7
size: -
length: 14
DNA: TGTGCCAGCAGTCCCCAGGTAGGGGGCCGGGAGCAGTACTTC
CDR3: CASSPQVGGREQYF

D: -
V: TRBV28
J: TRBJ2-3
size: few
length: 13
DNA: TGTGCCAGCAGTGGGATTACGACAGATACGCAGTATTTT
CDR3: CASSGITTDTQYF

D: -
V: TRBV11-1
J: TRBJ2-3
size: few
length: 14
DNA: TGTGCCAGCAGCTTCTTCAGGGGCACAGATACGCAGTATTTT
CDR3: CASSFFRGTDTQYF

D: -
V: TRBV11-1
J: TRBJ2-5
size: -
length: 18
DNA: TGTGCCAGCAGCCTCCGCCTTGGGAACATACCCATCCAAGAGACCCAGTACTTC
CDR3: CASSLRLGNIPIQETQYF

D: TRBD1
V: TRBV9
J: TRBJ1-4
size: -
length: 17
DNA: TGTGCCAGCAGCAAAGACCAAGCCGGGACAGGGGGGAAAAAACTGTTTTTT
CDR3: CASSKDQAGTGGKKLFF

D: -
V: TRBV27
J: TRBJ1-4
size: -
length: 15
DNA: TGTGCCAGCACCCCCCGGCGAGCAACTAATGAAAAACTGTTTTTT
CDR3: CASTPRRATNEKLFF

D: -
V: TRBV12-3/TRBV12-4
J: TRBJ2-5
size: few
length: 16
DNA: TGTGCCAGTGAAGACACGTCAGCCCGGAACCAAGAGACCCAGTACTTC
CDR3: CASEDTSARNQETQYF

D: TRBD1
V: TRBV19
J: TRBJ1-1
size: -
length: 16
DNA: TGTGCCAGTAGTATCGCCACAGGGGGCTGGGGCACTGAAGCTTTCTTT
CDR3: CASSIATGGWGTEAFF

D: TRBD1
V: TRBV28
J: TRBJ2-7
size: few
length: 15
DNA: TGTGCCAGCAGTTTTAGGGACAGGCCATGGGGTGAGCAGTACTTC
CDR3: CASSFRDRPWGEQYF

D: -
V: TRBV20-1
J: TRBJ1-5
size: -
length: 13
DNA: TGCAGTGCTAGAGGGGAGCCGCTTCAGCCCCAGCATTTT
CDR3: CSARGEPLQPQHF

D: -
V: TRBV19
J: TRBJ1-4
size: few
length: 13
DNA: TGTGCCAGTAGTATAGAGCGAAACGGGAGCCTGTTTTTT
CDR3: CASSIERNGSLFF

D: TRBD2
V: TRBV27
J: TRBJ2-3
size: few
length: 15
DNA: TGTGCCAGCAGTTTAAATGGACTAGCTCCAAATACGCAGTATTTT
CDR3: CASSLNGLAPNTQYF

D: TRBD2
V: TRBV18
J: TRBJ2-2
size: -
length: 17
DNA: TGTGCCAGCTCACCACAATCTAGCGGCCCAGGGACCGGGGAGCTGTTTTTT
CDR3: CASSPQSSGPGTGELFF

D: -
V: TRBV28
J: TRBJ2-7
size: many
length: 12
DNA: TGTGCCACCTCGGAGGTTCCCTACGAGCAGTACTTC
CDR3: CATSEVPYEQYF

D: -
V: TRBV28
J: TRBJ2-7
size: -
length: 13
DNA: TGTGCCAGCAGTCATCGTGGGGGACGCGAGCAGTACTTC
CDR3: CASSHRGGREQYF

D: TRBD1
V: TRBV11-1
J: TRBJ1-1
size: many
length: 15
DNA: TGTGCCAGCAGCCGAACCGGGACAGCGAGCACTGAAGCTTTCTTT
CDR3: CASSRTGTASTEAFF

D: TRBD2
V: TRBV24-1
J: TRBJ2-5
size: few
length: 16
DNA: TGTGCCACCAGTGATTCGAGCGGGAGGGTTTTCGGGCCCCAGTACTTC
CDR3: CATSDSSGRVFGPQYF

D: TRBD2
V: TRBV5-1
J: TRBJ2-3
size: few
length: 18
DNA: TGCGCCAGCAGCCCGGGGACTAGCGGGAGGATCGGCCCAGATACGCAGTATTTT
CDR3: CASSPGTSGRIGPDTQYF

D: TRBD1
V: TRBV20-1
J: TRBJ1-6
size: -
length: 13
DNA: TGCAGTGCTAGGGGACAGTATAATTCACCCCTCCACTTT
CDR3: CSARGQYNSPLHF

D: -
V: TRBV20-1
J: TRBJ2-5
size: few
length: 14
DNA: TGCAGTGCTCGGAAGGAATACGGCCACGAGACCCAGTACTTC
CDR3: CSARKEYGHETQYF

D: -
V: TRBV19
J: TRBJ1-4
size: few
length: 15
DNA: TGTGCCAGTAGTCAACAGGGATCAGCGGATGAAAAACTGTTTTTT
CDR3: CASSQQGSADEKLFF

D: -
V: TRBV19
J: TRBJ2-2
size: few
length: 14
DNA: TGTGCCAGTAGTCGGATGCGAGATACCGGGGAGCTGTTTTTT
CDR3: CASSRMRDTGELFF

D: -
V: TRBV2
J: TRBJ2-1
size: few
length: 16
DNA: TGTGCCAGCACCCCTCGGACAGCTAGCTGGGGCAATGAGCAGTTCTTC
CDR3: CASTPRTASWGNEQFF

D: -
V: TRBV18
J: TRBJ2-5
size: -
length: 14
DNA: TGTGCCAGCTCACTGGACAGCGGCGCAGAGACCCGGTACTTC
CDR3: CASSLDSGAETRYF

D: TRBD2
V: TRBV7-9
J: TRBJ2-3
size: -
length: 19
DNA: TGTGCCAGCAGCTCCCTACCCGGGACTAGCGGGAGGGCCGGAGATACGCAGTATTTT
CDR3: CASSSLPGTSGRAGDTQYF

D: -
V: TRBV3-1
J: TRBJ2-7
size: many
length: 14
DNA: TGTGCCAGCAGCCGCGGGACAGAGTCCGATGAGCAGTACTTC
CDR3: CASSRGTESDEQYF